This TCR beta chain appears in the sequencing data of a study of CD8+CD57+ T cells in acquired aplastic anemia. The CDR3 covers 14 residues. Germline V gives CDR1 SEHNR, CDR2 FQNEAQ (reference sequence). Between the trimmed V and J ends, which lost 5 bases and 6 bases, there was a span of 14 bases. Genomic DNA was employed as the template in profiling TCR beta VDJ and CDR3. MiXCR was run by TCRdb on the reads, yielding one entry per CDR3 protein. In the table there are approximately 200,000 distinct CDR3 sequences, roughly 56% of which are singletons. The sequenced material came from sorted CD4+, CD8+, or CD8+CD57+ T cells (not recorded which) from PBMCs. The source of this sequence is a human donor in good health, serving as a control. The chain uses TRBV7-9 and TRBJ1-5; unclear D gene. The CDR3, as DNA: TGTGCCAGCAGCAAGGACGGAGCTCCTCAGCCCCAGCATTTT. Its protein is CASSKDGAPQPQHF.